The text below deals with one TCR beta chain. Its antigen is undetermined. Germline V gives CDR1 SQVTM, CDR2 ANQGSEA. CDR3 length: 14 residues. The V end was cut by 2 bases, the J end by 2 bases, with 11 bases between. The sample is drawn from a study of CD8+ T cells in alopecia areata. The treatment denotes: oral pan-JAK inhibitor, 5-10 mg twice daily. In alopecia areata patients, both lesional scalp punch biopsies and peripheral blood were collected. It was cDNA, reverse transcribed from extracted RNA, that served as the sequencing template. Using immunoSEQ multiplex PCR, the repertoire was profiled, and TCRdb retains in-frame clones only, with some absent. The table includes approximately 190,000 clones, roughly 60% detected once. Findings of the study overall: Researchers report lesional scalp, most notably alopecia totalis/universalis, outstripped normal scalp in clonality.

Here the sequenced sample was CD4+ T cells sorted from blood, taken at week 24, from a patient treated with tofacitinib. This chain connects TRBV29-1 to TRBJ2-3; D might be TRBD2 (6 bases). This TCR came from a human donor with alopecia areata. The DNA for the CDR3 is TGCAGCGTTGAACGCGGGGTCAACACAGATACGCAGTATTTT. As protein: CSVERGVNTDTQYF.